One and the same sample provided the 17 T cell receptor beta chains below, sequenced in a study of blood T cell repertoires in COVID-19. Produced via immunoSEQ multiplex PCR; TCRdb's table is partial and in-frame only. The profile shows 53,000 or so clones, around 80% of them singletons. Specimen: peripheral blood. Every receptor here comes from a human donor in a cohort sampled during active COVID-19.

The CDR3 is CASRGAGSLYGYTF. In DNA form, the CDR3 reads TGTGCCAGCAGAGGCGCGGGCTCGCTCTATGGCTACACCTTC. The chain uses TRBV7-9 and TRBJ1-2, with no clear D. There are 14 residues in the CDR3. The ends were cut back, 6 bases at V and 4 bases at J, with 15 bases in the middle. CDR1 is SEHNR, CDR2 FQNEAQ, per germline (reference sequence).

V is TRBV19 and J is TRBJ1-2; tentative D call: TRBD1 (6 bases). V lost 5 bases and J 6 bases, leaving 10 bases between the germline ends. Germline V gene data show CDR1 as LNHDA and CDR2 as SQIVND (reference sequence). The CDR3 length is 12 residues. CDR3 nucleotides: TGTGCCAGTAGTGATCGGACAGATGGCTACACCTTC. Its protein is CASSDRTDGYTF.

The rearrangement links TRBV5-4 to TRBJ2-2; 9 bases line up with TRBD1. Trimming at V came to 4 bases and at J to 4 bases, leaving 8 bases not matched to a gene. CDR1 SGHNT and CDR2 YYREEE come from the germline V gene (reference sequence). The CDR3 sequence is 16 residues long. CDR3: CASSPRDRATTGELFF. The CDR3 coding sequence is TGTGCCAGCAGCCCCCGGGACAGGGCGACCACCGGGGAGCTGTTTTTT.

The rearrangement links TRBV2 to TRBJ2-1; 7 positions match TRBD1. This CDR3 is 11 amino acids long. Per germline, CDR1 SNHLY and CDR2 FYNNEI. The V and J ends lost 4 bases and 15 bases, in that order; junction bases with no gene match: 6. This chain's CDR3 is CASSGQGRRFF. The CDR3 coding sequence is TGTGCCAGCAGTGGACAGGGACGTCGGTTCTTC.

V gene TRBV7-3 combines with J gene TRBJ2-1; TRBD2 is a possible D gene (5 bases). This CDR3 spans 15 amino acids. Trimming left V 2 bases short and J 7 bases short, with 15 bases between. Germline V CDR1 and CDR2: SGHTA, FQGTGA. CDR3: CASSLLGSSGNEQFF. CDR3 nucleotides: TGTGCCAGCAGCTTATTAGGGAGCAGCGGAAATGAGCAGTTCTTC.

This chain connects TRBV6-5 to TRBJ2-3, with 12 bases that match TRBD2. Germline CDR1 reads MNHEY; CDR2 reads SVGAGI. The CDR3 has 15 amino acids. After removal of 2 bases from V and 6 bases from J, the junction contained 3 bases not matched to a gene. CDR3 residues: CASSYTSGGSDTQYF. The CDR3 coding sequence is TGTGCCAGCAGTTACACTAGCGGGGGGTCGGATACGCAGTATTTT.

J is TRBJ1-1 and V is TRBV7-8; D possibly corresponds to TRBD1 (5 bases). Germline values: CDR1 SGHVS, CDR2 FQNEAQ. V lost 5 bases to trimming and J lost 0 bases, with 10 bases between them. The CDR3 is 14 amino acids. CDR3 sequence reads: CASSPGTLNTEAFF. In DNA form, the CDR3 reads TGTGCCAGCAGCCCTGGGACTTTGAACACTGAAGCTTTCTTT. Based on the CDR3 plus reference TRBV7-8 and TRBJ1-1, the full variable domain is GAGVSQSPRYKVAKRGQDVALRCDPISGHVSLFWYQQALGQGPEFLTYFQNEAQLDKSGLPSDRFFAERPEGSVSTLKIQRTQQEDSAVYLCASSPGTLNTEAFFGQGTRLTVV.

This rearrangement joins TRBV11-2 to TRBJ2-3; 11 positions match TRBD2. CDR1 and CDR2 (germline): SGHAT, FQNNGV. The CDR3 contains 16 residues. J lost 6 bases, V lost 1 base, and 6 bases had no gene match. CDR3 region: CASSLALAGGSDTQYF. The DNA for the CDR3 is TGTGCCAGCAGCTTAGCTCTAGCGGGGGGATCGGATACGCAGTATTTT.

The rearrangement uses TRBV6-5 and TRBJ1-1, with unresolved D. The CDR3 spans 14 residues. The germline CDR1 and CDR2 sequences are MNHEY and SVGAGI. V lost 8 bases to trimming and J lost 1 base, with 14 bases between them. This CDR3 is CASSFNTRNTEAFF. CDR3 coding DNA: TGTGCCAGCTCTTTTAATACGCGGAACACTGAAGCTTTCTTT.

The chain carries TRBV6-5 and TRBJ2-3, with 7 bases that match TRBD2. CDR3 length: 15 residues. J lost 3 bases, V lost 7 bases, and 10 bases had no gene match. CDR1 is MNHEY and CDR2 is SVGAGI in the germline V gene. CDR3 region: CASTSPGGGTDTQYF. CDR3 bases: TGTGCCAGCACCTCCCCGGGCGGGGGAACAGATACGCAGTATTTT.

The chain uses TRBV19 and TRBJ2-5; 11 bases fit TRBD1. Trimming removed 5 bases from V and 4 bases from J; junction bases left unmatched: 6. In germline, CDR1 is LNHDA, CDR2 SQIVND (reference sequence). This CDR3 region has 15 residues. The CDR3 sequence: CASSAGQGAGETQYF. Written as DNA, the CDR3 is TGTGCCAGTAGTGCCGGACAGGGGGCTGGAGAGACCCAGTACTTC.

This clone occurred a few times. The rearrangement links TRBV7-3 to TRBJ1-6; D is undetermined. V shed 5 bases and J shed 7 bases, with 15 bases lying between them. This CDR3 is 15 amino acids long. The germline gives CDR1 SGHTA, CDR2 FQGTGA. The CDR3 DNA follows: TGTGCCAGCAGCCAAAGCCGGGTAGAGAATTCACCCCTCCACTTT. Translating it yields CASSQSRVENSPLHF.

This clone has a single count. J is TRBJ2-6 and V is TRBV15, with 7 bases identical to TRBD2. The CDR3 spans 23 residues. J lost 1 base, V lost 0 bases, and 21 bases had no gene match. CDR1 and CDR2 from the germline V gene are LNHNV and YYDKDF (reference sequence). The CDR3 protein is CATSRDRWTNWGGTRSGANVLTF. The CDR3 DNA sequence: TGTGCCACCAGCAGAGATCGGTGGACAAATTGGGGAGGGACTCGTTCTGGGGCCAACGTCCTGACTTTC.

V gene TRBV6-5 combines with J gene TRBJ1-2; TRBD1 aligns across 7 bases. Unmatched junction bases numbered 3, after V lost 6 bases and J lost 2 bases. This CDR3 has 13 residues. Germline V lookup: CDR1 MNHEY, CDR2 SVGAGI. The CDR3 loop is CASRLQGNYGYTF. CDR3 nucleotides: TGTGCCAGCAGACTACAGGGGAACTATGGCTACACCTTC.

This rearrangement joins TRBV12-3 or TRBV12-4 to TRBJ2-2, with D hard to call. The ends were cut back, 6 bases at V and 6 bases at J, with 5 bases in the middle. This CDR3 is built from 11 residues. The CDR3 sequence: CASRSAGELFF. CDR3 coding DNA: TGTGCCAGCAGGTCTGCCGGGGAGCTGTTTTTT.

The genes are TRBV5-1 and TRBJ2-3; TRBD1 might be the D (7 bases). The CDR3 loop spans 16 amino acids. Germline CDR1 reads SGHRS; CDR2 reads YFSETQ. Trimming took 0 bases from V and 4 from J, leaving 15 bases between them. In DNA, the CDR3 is TGCGCCAGCAGCTTGGTTTCGCAGGGGGGCGCAGATACGCAGTATTTT. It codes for CASSLVSQGGADTQYF. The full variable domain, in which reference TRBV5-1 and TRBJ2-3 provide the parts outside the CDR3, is KAGVTQTPRYLIKTRGQQVTLSCSPISGHRSVSWYQQTPGQGLQFLFEYFSETQRNKGNFPGRFSGRQFSNSRSEMNVSTLELGDSALYLCASSLVSQGGADTQYFGPGTRLTVL.

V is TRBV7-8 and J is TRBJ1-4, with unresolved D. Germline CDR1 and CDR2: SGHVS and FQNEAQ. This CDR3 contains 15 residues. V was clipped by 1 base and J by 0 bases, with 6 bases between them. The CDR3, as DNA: TGTGCCAGCAGCTTAGTAGAAACAACTAATGAAAAACTGTTTTTT. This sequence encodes CASSLVETTNEKLFF.